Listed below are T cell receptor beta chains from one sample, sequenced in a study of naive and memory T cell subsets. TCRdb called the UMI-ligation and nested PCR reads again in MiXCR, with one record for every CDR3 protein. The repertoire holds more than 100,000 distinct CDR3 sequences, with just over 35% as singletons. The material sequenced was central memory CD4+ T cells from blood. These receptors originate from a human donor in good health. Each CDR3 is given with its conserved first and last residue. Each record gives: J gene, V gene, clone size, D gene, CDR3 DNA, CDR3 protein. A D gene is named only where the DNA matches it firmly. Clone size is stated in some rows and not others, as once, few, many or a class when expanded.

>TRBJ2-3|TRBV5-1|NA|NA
TGCGCCAGCAGCCTCTCCATGGATACGCAGTATTTT
CASSLSMDTQYF
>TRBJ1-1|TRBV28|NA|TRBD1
TGTGCCAGCAAAAAACCAGGGGGCGCGGGGAACACTGAAGCTTTCTTT
CASKKPGGAGNTEAFF
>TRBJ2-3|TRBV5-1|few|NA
TGCGCCAGCAGCTTGGATACGGGAAGTAGCACAGATACGCAGTATTTT
CASSLDTGSSTDTQYF
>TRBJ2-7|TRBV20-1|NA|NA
TGCAGTGCTAGAGACGTTTTAAAGTACGAGCAGTACTTC
CSARDVLKYEQYF
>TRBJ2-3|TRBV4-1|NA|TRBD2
TGCGCCAGCAGCCGGGGGGGAACTTACACAGATACGCAGTATTTT
CASSRGGTYTDTQYF
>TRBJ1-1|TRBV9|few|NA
TGTGCCAGCAGCGTTAACATAGGAGGGGAGAGCACTGAAGCTTTCTTT
CASSVNIGGESTEAFF
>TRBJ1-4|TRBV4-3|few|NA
TGCGCCAGCAGCCAAGAGGTAGCAACTAATGAAAAACTGTTTTTT
CASSQEVATNEKLFF
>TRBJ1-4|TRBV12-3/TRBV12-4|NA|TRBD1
TGTGCCAGCAGTCCACAGGGGCCACCAGTCGAAAAACTGTTTTTT
CASSPQGPPVEKLFF
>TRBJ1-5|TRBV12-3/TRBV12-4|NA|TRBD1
TGTGCCAGCAGTTTAGGGACAGGGGCGTTCAATCAGCCCCAGCATTTT
CASSLGTGAFNQPQHF
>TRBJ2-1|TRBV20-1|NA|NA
TGCAGTGCTAGAGTTCCACCTGGCAATGAGCAGTTCTTC
CSARVPPGNEQFF
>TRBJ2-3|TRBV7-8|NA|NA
TGTGCCAGCAGCTTAGGCCTCGATACGCAGTATTTT
CASSLGLDTQYF
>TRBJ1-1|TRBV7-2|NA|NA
TGTGCCAGCAGCCCAAACGGGCGACTGAACACTGAAGCTTTCTTT
CASSPNGRLNTEAFF
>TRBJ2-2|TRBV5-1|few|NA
TGCGCCAGCAGCAGCGGGACAGGCACTCCGAGAGACACCGGGGAGCTGTTTTTT
CASSSGTGTPRDTGELFF